The 27 T cell receptor beta chains given below trace back to one sample, sequenced in a study of blood T cell repertoires in COVID-19. Some clones are missing from TCRdb's copy, which holds only in-frame ones; the method was immunoSEQ multiplex PCR. The repertoire holds roughly 300,000 clones, with 85% as singletons. The sequencing input was PBMCs or T cells enriched from blood (not recorded which). These receptors were collected from a woman in her 50s who had recovered from COVID-19.

V is TRBV10-3 and J is TRBJ2-3, with 11 bases lining up with TRBD2. V was clipped by 5 bases and J by 2 bases; unmatched bases: 6. From germline, CDR1 is ENHRY and CDR2 SYGVKD. This CDR3 contains 16 residues. This CDR3 is CAISLSSGGTTDTQYF. CDR3 sequence (DNA): TGTGCCATCAGTCTATCTAGCGGGGGGACCACAGATACGCAGTATTTT.

The chain combines TRBV7-9 with TRBJ1-1, with D uncertain. The CDR3 is 13 amino acids. Germline CDR1 is SEHNR and CDR2 is FQNEAQ (reference sequence). The ends were cut back, 5 bases at V and 3 bases at J, with 10 bases in the middle. The DNA of the CDR3 is TGTGCCAGCAGCCTTAATCGGGACACTGAAGCTTTCTTT. Translation gives CASSLNRDTEAFF.

The chain carries TRBV5-6 and TRBJ2-5; 10 bases match TRBD2. Looked up from germline, CDR1 is SGHDT and CDR2 is YYEEEE. This CDR3 spans 16 amino acids. Losses at the gene ends were 2 bases for V and 5 bases for J; bases not matched to a gene: 9. As DNA, the CDR3 is TGTGCCAGCAGCTTTCTAACTAGCGGGGCGGGCGAGACCCAGTACTTC. As protein: CASSFLTSGAGETQYF.

The chain carries TRBV14 and TRBJ1-1; no firm D call. V lost 2 bases and J lost 3, with 7 bases in between. CDR1 and CDR2 (germline): SGHDN, FVKESK. There are 13 residues in the CDR3. The CDR3 DNA sequence: TGTGCCAGCAGCCAATTACAGTACACTGAAGCTTTCTTT. Translation gives CASSQLQYTEAFF. Complete variable domain (other parts from reference TRBV14 and TRBJ1-1): EAGVTQFPSHSVIEKGQTVTLRCDPISGHDNLYWYRRVMGKEIKFLLHFVKESKQDESGMPNNRFLAERTGGTYSTLKVQPAELEDSGVYFCASSQLQYTEAFFGQGTRLTVV.

Here the CDR3 DNA reads TGCGCCAGCAGCTTACAGGGGGCTACGACAGATACGCAGTATTTT. Translation gives CASSLQGATTDTQYF. The V gene is TRBV5-1, the J gene TRBJ2-3, with 9 bases fitting TRBD1. Germline values: CDR1 SGHRS, CDR2 YFSETQ. With 2 bases clipped from V and 3 bases from J, the junction kept 4 bases outside the gene matches. This CDR3 is built from 15 residues.

With respect to this clone: The sample holds other DNA sequences that translate to the same CDR3. This chain connects TRBV12-3 or TRBV12-4 to TRBJ1-1, with D unresolved. V shed 5 bases and J shed 1 base, with 8 bases lying between them. CDR3 length: 13 amino acids. The CDR3 region has the DNA TGTGCCAGCAGTCCAACAGAGAACACTGAAGCTTTCTTT. This encodes CASSPTENTEAFF.

The chain links TRBV27 to TRBJ2-7; 9 bases match TRBD1. The CDR3 runs 15 residues. Germline-derived CDR1 and CDR2 are MNHEY and SMNVEV (reference sequence). J lost 7 bases, V lost 10 bases, and 17 bases had no gene match. The CDR3 DNA follows: TGTGCCACCTATCCATTCGGGACAGGGTCCGTGGAGCAGTACTTC. The encoded protein is CATYPFGTGSVEQYF.

V is TRBV29-1 and J is TRBJ2-3; TRBD2 matches at 9 bases. The CDR3 has 16 amino acids. Losses at the gene ends were 6 bases for V and 2 bases for J; bases not matched to a gene: 12. Germline CDR1 reads SQVTM; CDR2 reads ANQGSEA. CDR3: CSVKGGRTSVTDTQYF. CDR3 coding DNA: TGCAGCGTCAAAGGCGGGCGGACTAGCGTCACAGATACGCAGTATTTT.

This clone was detected only once. The V call is TRBV11-2, the J call TRBJ1-3, with 7 bases identical to TRBD1. The CDR3 spans 14 residues. CDR1 is SGHAT, CDR2 FQNNGV, per germline. The J segment lost 3 bases and the V segment lost 3 bases, leaving 2 bases of the junction unmatched. The CDR3 spells CASSFGTVGNTIYF. CDR3 DNA: TGTGCCAGCAGCTTCGGGACAGTTGGAAACACCATATATTTT.

The chain carries TRBV7-8 and TRBJ2-4; D might be TRBD2 (5 bases). Trimming removed 0 bases from V and 8 bases from J, with 11 bases in between. Germline CDR1 reads SGHVS; CDR2 reads FQNEAQ. The length of the CDR3 is 14 residues. In DNA form, the CDR3 reads TGTGCCAGCAGCTTAGCGGGAGTTACGGACATTCAGTACTTC. Encoded protein: CASSLAGVTDIQYF.

This clone has a handful of counts. The chain combines TRBV6-4 with TRBJ2-2; TRBD1 matches 8 bases. Germline V gene lookup returns CDR1 MRHNA and CDR2 SNTAGT. V was clipped by 5 bases and J by 5 bases; unmatched bases: 4. This CDR3 comprises 14 residues. CDR3 sequence: CASSTGGDTGELFF. The CDR3 DNA follows: TGTGCCAGCAGTACAGGGGGAGATACCGGGGAGCTGTTTTTT.

This chain joins TRBV28 and TRBJ2-1, with 12 bases fitting TRBD2. The CDR3 runs to 20 residues. The V and J ends lost 6 bases and 0 bases, in that order; junction bases with no gene match: 15. Germline-derived CDR1 and CDR2 are MDHEN and SYDVKM. The CDR3 spells CASRETLGTSGRSSYNEQFF. The CDR3 nucleotides read TGTGCCAGCAGAGAAACTCTAGGGACTAGCGGGCGAAGCTCCTACAATGAGCAGTTCTTC.

The CDR3 here is CASSVYRDGNTIYF. The CDR3 DNA reads as TGTGCCAGCAGCGTTTACAGGGATGGAAACACCATATATTTT. V usage is TRBV7-2 and J usage is TRBJ1-3; perhaps TRBD1 as D (6 bases). The germline V and J ends were trimmed by 5 bases and 3 bases, with 11 bases remaining between them. CDR3 size: 14 residues. CDR1 is SGHTA, CDR2 FQGNSA, per germline.

The rearrangement links TRBV4-1 to TRBJ2-7, with 7 bases fitting TRBD1. This CDR3 has 14 residues. Trimming removed 4 bases from V and 3 bases from J; junction bases left unmatched: 6. Germline V gives CDR1 MGHRA, CDR2 YSYEKL. This chain's CDR3 is CASSPGQAYYEQYF. CDR3 coding DNA: TGCGCCAGCAGCCCCGGACAGGCGTACTACGAGCAGTACTTC.

This clone appeared a few times. CDR3 coding DNA: TGTGCCAGCAGCTCAGGACATAACACTGAAGCTTTCTTT. Translated, it gives CASSSGHNTEAFF. This chain links TRBV7-2 with TRBJ1-1; perhaps TRBD1 as D (5 bases). V was clipped by 4 bases and J by 2 bases, with 8 bases between them. Germline values: CDR1 SGHTA, CDR2 FQGNSA. This CDR3 is 13 amino acids long.

Comments on this clone: The sample has other DNA sequences that encode this CDR3 too. The chain has TRBV18 and TRBJ2-5; 8 positions match TRBD1. This CDR3 comprises 13 residues. The trim removed 3 bases at V and 3 bases at J, leaving 0 bases unmatched. CDR1 and CDR2 from the germline V gene are KGHSH and LQKENI. This chain's CDR3 is CASSPGQEETQYF. Here the CDR3 DNA reads TGTGCCAGCTCACCGGGACAGGAAGAGACCCAGTACTTC.

In this sample, this clone turned up once. The rearrangement joins TRBV30 to TRBJ1-4, with 10 bases identical to TRBD1. CDR1 is GTSNPN and CDR2 is SVGIG in the germline V gene (reference sequence). The CDR3 loop spans 14 amino acids. V shed 7 bases and J 2 bases; nucleotides not matched to a gene: 4. CDR3 bases: TGTGCCTCCCCGGGACAGGGGACTAATGAAAAACTGTTTTTT. Protein: CASPGQGTNEKLFF.

The sample holds many counts of this clone. The chain couples TRBV11-2 to TRBJ2-7; D unresolved. The CDR3 is made up of 12 amino acids. CDR1 is SGHAT and CDR2 is FQNNGV in the germline V gene. The ends were cut back, 1 base at V and 6 bases at J, with 7 bases in the middle. For the CDR3, the DNA is TGTGCCAGCAGCTTAGGGGCTCTCGAGCAGTACTTC. This encodes CASSLGALEQYF.

The chain couples TRBV5-1 to TRBJ1-1; D gene ambiguous. V lost 1 base to trimming and J lost 0 bases, with 4 bases between them. The CDR3 has 13 residues. The germline V gene has CDR1 SGHRS and CDR2 YFSETQ. CDR3 sequence reads: CASSLWLNTEAFF. In nucleotides, the CDR3 is TGCGCCAGCAGCTTGTGGCTGAACACTGAAGCTTTCTTT.

The chain uses TRBV2 and TRBJ1-1; no clear D gene. Germline CDR1 and CDR2: SNHLY and FYNNEI. Trimming stripped 1 base from V and 0 bases from J, with 3 bases between. The CDR3 is 13 residues long. The CDR3 loop reads CASSEDMNTEAFF. The CDR3 DNA reads TGTGCCAGCAGTGAAGACATGAACACTGAAGCTTTCTTT.

The J gene is TRBJ1-1, the V gene TRBV29-1; no clear D gene. CDR3 length equals 13 residues. Trimming took off 1 base at V and 0 bases at J, with 6 bases between the two ends. Germline CDR1 is SQVTM and CDR2 is ANQGSEA. The CDR3 DNA reads as TGCAGCGTTGAAGTGCAGATGAACACTGAAGCTTTCTTT. It specifies CSVEVQMNTEAFF.

V usage is TRBV6-5 and J usage is TRBJ2-2, with a weak D call TRBD2 (5 bases). Germline CDR1 MNHEY, CDR2 SVGAGI. This CDR3 has 15 residues. V dropped 0 bases and J dropped 0 bases, with 5 bases sitting between them. The CDR3 here is CASSYSEANTGELFF. CDR3 DNA: TGTGCCAGCAGTTACTCGGAGGCGAACACCGGGGAGCTGTTTTTT.

This clone came up a few times. The V call is TRBV4-1, the J call TRBJ2-3; weak D call: TRBD1 (6 bases). The CDR3 totals 16 residues. V shed 2 bases and J shed 2 bases, with 14 bases lying between them. CDR1 and CDR2 from the germline V gene are MGHRA and YSYEKL. In DNA, the CDR3 is TGCGCCAGCAGCCAAAGTGGGACATTTTCCACAGATACGCAGTATTTT. Translation gives CASSQSGTFSTDTQYF.

The J gene is TRBJ2-7, the V gene TRBV7-2; maybe TRBD2 (5 bases). Trimming left V 0 bases short and J 6 bases short, with 9 bases between. The CDR3 sequence is 13 residues long. Germline values: CDR1 SGHTA, CDR2 FQGNSA. The DNA of the CDR3 is TGTGCCAGCAGCTTAGCGGCGGGCGGCGAGCAGTACTTC. Translated, it gives CASSLAAGGEQYF.

The chain carries TRBV5-1 and TRBJ2-1; 7 nucleotides align to TRBD1. Germline CDR1 reads SGHRS; CDR2 reads YFSETQ. With V trimmed by 1 base and J by 5 bases, 6 bases remained unmatched. The CDR3 has 15 residues. CDR3 protein: CASSLPTGVNNEQFF. CDR3 in DNA: TGCGCCAGCAGCTTGCCCACAGGGGTTAACAATGAGCAGTTCTTC. The whole variable domain, remainder taken from reference TRBV5-1 and TRBJ2-1, is KAGVTQTPRYLIKTRGQQVTLSCSPISGHRSVSWYQQTPGQGLQFLFEYFSETQRNKGNFPGRFSGRQFSNSRSEMNVSTLELGDSALYLCASSLPTGVNNEQFFGPGTRLTVL.

This chain joins TRBV3-1 (or the pseudogene TRBV3-2) and TRBJ1-2, with 7 bases aligning to TRBD1. V lost 4 bases and J lost 5; bases outside the gene matches: 7. The CDR3 runs 14 residues. Per the germline V gene, CDR1 is LGHDT and CDR2 is YNNKEL (reference sequence). CDR3 DNA: TGTGCCAGCAGCCGGAGTACAGGGGATTATGGCTACACCTTC. Translation gives CASSRSTGDYGYTF.

The chain couples TRBV4-1 to TRBJ2-7, with a weak D call TRBD1 (5 bases). The germline V gene encodes CDR1 MGHRA and CDR2 YSYEKL. Trimming stripped 3 bases from V and 4 bases from J, with 13 bases between. The CDR3 has 14 residues. The CDR3 region is CASSHTQGAYEQYF. CDR3 sequence (DNA): TGCGCCAGCAGCCACACGCAGGGTGCGTACGAGCAGTACTTC.